These 4 T cell receptor beta chains originate from one sample sequenced in a study of sequential checkpoint blockade in melanoma. The method was immunoSEQ multiplex PCR; TCRdb's version includes in-frame clones alone and lacks a portion of them. The table records 20,000 or so clones, about four fifths of them present only once. Treatment meaning: randomized to nivolumab then ipilimumab (arm A) or the reverse (arm B). The specimen comprised CD8+ T cells sorted from blood (inferred from file names), sampled from a patient given nivolumab and ipilimumab in sequence. Receptors originate from a human donor with melanoma.

This clone was found once. The chain carries TRBV5-4 and TRBJ2-7, with 11 bases lining up with TRBD2. The CDR3 consists of 17 residues. V trimming: 1 base; J trimming: 3 bases; junction bases outside the gene matches: 9. CDR1 is SGHNT, CDR2 YYREEE, per germline (reference sequence). In nucleotides, the CDR3 is TGTGCCAGCAGCTTGTGGACTAGCGGGCCAAATTTCTACGAGCAGTACTTC. Encoded protein: CASSLWTSGPNFYEQYF.

In this sample, this clone turned up a few times. V is TRBV7-9 and J is TRBJ2-1, with a tentative D call TRBD1 (6 bases). V was cut by 4 bases and J by 6 bases, with 13 bases left in between. Germline lookup yields CDR1 SEHNR and CDR2 FQNEAQ (reference sequence). The CDR3 has 14 residues. The CDR3 loop is CASSSPKGGNEQFF. The CDR3 DNA is TGTGCCAGCAGCTCGCCCAAAGGGGGCAATGAGCAGTTCTTC.

The sample holds one count of this clone. The rearrangement links TRBV29-1 to TRBJ1-1, with 7 bases identical to TRBD1. This CDR3 is 12 amino acids long. Germline loops: CDR1 SQVTM, CDR2 ANQGSEA. The J segment lost 6 bases and the V segment lost 6 bases, leaving 7 bases of the junction unmatched. The DNA of the CDR3 is TGCAGCGTCCTCCGGGGACAGCCTGAAGCTTTCTTT. It encodes CSVLRGQPEAFF.

Written as DNA, the CDR3 is TGTGCCAGTAGTATCTGGACAGTGAAAAACATTCAGTACTTC. Its translation is CASSIWTVKNIQYF. This rearrangement joins TRBV19 to TRBJ2-4; perhaps TRBD1 as D (6 bases). V shed 3 bases and J shed 4 bases, with 10 bases lying between them. The CDR3 is made up of 14 amino acids. Looked up from germline, CDR1 is LNHDA and CDR2 is SQIVND (reference sequence). The whole variable domain, filled in from reference TRBV19 and TRBJ2-4, reads DGGITQSPKYLFRKEGQNVTLSCEQNLNHDAMYWYRQDPGQGLRLIYYSQIVNDFQKGDIAEGYSVSREKKESFPLTVTSAQKNPTAFYLCASSIWTVKNIQYFGAGTRLSVL.